The clone carrying this T cell receptor (beta chain) was seen just once. This specimen belongs to a study of brain T cells in children with intractable seizures. This table comes from immunoSEQ multiplex PCR, and its TCRdb copy is limited to in-frame clones, with some not included. There are 55,000 to 80,000 clones in the sample; around 96% occur only once, and 0.3% to 0.45% lies in the top ten. Only cases whose brain tissue showed the highest T cell transcript signatures were sequenced. The V and J ends lost 7 bases and 2 bases, in that order; junction bases with no gene match: 9. Germline CDR1 and CDR2: SGHRS and YFSETQ. CDR3 length equals 16 residues.

The material was peripheral blood, obtained at surgery. The V gene is TRBV5-1, the J gene TRBJ2-3; TRBD2 matches 11 bases. The sequence was obtained from a boy under two years old with focal cortical dysplasia and intractable seizures. The CDR3 region is CASCGGTSGYTDTQYF. CDR3 nucleotide sequence: TGCGCCAGCTGCGGAGGGACTAGCGGTTACACAGATACGCAGTATTTT.